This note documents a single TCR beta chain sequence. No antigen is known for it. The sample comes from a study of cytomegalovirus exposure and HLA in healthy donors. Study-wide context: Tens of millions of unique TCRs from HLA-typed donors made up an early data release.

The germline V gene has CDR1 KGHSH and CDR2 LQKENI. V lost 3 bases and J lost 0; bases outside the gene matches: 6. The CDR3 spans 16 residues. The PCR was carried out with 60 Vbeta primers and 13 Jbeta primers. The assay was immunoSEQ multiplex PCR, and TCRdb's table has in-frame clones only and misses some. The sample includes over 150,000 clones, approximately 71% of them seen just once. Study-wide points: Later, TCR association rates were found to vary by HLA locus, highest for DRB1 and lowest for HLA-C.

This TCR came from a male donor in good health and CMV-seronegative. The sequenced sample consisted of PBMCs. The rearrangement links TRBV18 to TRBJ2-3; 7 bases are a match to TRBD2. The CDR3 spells CASSPRTAGSTDTQYF. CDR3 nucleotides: TGTGCCAGCTCACCTCGTACAGCGGGAAGCACAGATACGCAGTATTTT.